This T cell receptor (beta chain) was profiled in a study of T cell responses to AZD1222 COVID-19 vaccine. Study-level information: Both about-4-week and about-12-week second-dose recipients were combined.

Study results and limitations: Donor demographics were predominantly white British with a female majority; clonal diversity may be underestimated.

The V end lost 3 bases, the J end lost 2 bases, and 11 bases lay between the germline ends. Germline-derived CDR1 and CDR2 are KGHSH and LQKENI. The CDR3 runs 15 residues. Concerning this clone itself: Its target is not known.

Data came from immunoSEQ multiplex PCR; TCRdb stores just in-frame clones and leaves some out. Here the sample spans 85,000 to 100,000 clones, 85% to 90% being singletons. This clonotype was sampled from an adult in good health. The J gene is TRBJ1-5, the V gene TRBV18; D not resolved. This material consisted of peripheral blood, taken on day 0 of AZD1222 vaccination. CDR3 loop: CASSPFPGGNQPQHF. DNA for the CDR3: TGTGCCAGCTCACCGTTCCCGGGTGGCAATCAGCCCCAGCATTTT.